The source of this T cell receptor beta chain is a study of cytomegalovirus exposure and HLA in healthy donors. Study-wide background: Early released data had around 79 million unique TCRs, all coming from HLA-typed donors.

The PCR contained 60 Vbeta and 13 Jbeta primers. Data came from immunoSEQ multiplex PCR; TCRdb stores just in-frame clones and leaves some out. The specimen's table records some 130,000 clones. General study findings and limits: Upon later analysis, HLA-associated TCR beta chains proved more clonally expanded than other, equally common chains. Exclusion as indistinguishable affected some V segments, including TRBV6-2 and TRBV6-3.

Comment on this clone: Its antigen remains unidentified.

Trimming at V came to 4 bases and at J to 9 bases, leaving 8 bases not matched to a gene. CDR1 and CDR2 from the germline V gene are SGHRS and YFSETQ. The CDR3 sequence is 15 residues long. Sequenced input: PBMCs. The TCR sequence derives from a woman aged 40 to 50 in good health and CMV-seropositive. V is TRBV5-1 and J is TRBJ1-6; 9 bases are a match to TRBD1. The CDR3 is CASSGQGSITSPLHF. CDR3 coding DNA: TGCGCCAGCAGCGGACAGGGGAGTATTACTTCACCCCTCCACTTT.